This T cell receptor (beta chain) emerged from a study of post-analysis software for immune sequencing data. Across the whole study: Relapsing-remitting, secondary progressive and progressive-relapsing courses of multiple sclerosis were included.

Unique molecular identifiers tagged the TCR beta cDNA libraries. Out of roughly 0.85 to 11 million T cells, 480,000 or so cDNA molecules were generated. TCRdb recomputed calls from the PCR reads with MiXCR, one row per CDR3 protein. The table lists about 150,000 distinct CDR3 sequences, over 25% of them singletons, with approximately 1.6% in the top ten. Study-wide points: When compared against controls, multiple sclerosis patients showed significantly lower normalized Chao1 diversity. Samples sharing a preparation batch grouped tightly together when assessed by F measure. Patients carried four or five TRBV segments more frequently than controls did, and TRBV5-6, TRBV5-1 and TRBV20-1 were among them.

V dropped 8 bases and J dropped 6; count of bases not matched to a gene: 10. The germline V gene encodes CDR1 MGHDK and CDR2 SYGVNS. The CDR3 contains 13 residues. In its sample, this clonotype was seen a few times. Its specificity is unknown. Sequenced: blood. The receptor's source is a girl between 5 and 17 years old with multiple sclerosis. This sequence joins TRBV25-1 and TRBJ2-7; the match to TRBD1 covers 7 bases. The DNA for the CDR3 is TGTGCCAGCCGGGCGACAGGGACCCTCGAGCAGTACTTC. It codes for CASRATGTLEQYF.